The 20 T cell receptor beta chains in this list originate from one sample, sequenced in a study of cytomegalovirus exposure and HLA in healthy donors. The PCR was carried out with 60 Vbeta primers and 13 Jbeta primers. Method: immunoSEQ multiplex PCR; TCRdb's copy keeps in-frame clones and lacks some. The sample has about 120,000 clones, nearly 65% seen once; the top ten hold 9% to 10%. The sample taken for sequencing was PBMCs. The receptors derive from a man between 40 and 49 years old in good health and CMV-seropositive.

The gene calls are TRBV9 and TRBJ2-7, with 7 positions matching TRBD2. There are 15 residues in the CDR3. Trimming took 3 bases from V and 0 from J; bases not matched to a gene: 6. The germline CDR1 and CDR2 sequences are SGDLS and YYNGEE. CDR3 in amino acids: CASSASGSSSYEQYF. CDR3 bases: TGTGCCAGCAGCGCTAGCGGATCGAGCTCCTACGAGCAGTACTTC.

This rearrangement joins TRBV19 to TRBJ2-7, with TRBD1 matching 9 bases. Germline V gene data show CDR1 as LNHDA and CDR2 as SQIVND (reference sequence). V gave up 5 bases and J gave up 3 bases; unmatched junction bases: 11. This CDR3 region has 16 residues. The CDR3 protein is CASSPMDRGVHYEQYF. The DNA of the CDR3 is TGTGCCAGTAGTCCGATGGACAGGGGCGTACACTACGAGCAGTACTTC.

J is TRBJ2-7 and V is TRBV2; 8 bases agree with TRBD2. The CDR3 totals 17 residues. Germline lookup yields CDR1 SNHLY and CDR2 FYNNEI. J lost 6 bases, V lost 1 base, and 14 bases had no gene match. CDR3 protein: CASSEEVWRGAQSEQYF. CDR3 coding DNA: TGTGCCAGCAGTGAAGAGGTATGGCGGGGGGCGCAAAGCGAGCAGTACTTC.

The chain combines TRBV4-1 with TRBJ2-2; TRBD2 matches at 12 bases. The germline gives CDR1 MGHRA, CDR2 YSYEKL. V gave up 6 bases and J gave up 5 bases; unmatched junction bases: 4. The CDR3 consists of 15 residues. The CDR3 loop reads CASSQLAGGTGELFF. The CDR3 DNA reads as TGCGCCAGCAGTCAACTAGCGGGGGGAACCGGGGAGCTGTTTTTT.

CDR3 DNA: TGTGCCATCAGTGAGGTACAGGGGGGTAGCACTGAAGCTTTCTTT. It is translated as CAISEVQGGSTEAFF. This chain joins TRBV10-3 and TRBJ1-1, with 8 bases aligning to TRBD1. This CDR3 comprises 15 residues. Germline loops: CDR1 ENHRY, CDR2 SYGVKD. Trimming cost V 2 bases and J 4 bases; bases outside gene matches: 6.

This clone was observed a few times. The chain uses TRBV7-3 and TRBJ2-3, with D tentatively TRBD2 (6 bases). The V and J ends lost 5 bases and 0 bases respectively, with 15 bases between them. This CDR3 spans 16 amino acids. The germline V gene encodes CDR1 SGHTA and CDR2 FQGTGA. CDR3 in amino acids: CASSRDSSFSTDTQYF. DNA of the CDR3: TGTGCCAGCAGCCGGGACTCCTCTTTTAGCACAGATACGCAGTATTTT.

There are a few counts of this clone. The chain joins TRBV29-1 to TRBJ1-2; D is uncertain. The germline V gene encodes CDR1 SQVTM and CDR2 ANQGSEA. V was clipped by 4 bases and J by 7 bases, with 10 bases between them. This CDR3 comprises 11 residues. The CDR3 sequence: CSVGGASGYTF. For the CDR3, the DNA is TGCAGCGTTGGGGGAGCGAGTGGCTACACCTTC.

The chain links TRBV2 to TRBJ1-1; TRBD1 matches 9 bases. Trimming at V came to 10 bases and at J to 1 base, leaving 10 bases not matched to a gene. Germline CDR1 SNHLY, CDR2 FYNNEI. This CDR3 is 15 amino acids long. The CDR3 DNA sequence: TGTGCCACTATACCCCTACAGGGGGCGAACACTGAAGCTTTCTTT. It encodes CATIPLQGANTEAFF. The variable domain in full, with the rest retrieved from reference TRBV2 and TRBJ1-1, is EPEVTQTPSHQVTQMGQEVILRCVPISNHLYFYWYRQILGQKVEFLVSFYNNEISEKSEIFDDQFSVERPDGSNFTLKIRSTKLEDSAMYFCATIPLQGANTEAFFGQGTRLTVV.

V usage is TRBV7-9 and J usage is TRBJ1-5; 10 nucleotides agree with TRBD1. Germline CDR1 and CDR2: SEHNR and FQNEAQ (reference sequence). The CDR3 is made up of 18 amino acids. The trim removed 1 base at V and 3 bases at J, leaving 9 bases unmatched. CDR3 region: CASSLGGQGKAFNQPQHF. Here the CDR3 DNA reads TGTGCCAGCAGCTTAGGGGGACAGGGGAAGGCCTTCAATCAGCCCCAGCATTTT.

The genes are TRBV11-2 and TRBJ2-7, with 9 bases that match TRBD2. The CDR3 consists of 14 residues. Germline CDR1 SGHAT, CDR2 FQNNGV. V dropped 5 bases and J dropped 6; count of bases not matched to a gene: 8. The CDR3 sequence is CASSINSGRAEQYF. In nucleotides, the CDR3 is TGTGCCAGCAGCATCAATAGCGGGAGAGCCGAGCAGTACTTC.

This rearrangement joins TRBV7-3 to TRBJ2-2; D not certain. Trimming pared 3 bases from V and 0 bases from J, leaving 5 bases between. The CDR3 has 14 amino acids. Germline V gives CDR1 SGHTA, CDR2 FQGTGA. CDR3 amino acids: CASSFSANTGELFF. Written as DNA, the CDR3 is TGTGCCAGCAGCTTTTCGGCGAACACCGGGGAGCTGTTTTTT.

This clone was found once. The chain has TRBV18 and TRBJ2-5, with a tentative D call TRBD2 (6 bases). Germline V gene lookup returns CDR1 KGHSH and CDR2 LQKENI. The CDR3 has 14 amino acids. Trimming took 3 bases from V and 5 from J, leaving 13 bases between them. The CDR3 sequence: CASSPESGRETQYF. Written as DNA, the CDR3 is TGTGCCAGCTCACCGGAATCGGGGAGGGAGACCCAGTACTTC.

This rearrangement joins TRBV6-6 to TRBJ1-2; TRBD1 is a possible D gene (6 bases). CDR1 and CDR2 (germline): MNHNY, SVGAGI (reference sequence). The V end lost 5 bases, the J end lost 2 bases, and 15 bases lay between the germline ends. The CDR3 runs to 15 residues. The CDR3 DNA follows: TGTGCCAGCAGTATGCCCGGACAGACAAACTATGGCTACACCTTC. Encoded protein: CASSMPGQTNYGYTF.

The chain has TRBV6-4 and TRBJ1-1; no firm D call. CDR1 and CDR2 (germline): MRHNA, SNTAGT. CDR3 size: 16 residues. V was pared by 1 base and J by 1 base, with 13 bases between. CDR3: CASSDWFENWNTEAFF. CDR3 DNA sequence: TGTGCCAGCAGTGACTGGTTTGAGAATTGGAACACTGAAGCTTTCTTT.

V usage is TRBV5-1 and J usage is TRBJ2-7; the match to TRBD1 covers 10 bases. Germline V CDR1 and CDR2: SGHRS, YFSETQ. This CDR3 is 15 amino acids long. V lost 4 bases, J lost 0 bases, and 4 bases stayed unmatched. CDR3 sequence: CASSGQGVASYEQYF. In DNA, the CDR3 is TGCGCCAGCAGCGGACAGGGGGTAGCCTCCTACGAGCAGTACTTC. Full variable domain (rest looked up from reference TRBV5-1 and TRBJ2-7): KAGVTQTPRYLIKTRGQQVTLSCSPISGHRSVSWYQQTPGQGLQFLFEYFSETQRNKGNFPGRFSGRQFSNSRSEMNVSTLELGDSALYLCASSGQGVASYEQYFGPGTRLTVT.

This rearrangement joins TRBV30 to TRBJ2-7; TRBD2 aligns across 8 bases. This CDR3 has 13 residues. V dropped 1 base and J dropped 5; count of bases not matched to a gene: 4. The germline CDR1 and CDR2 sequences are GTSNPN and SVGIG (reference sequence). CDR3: CAWSAVAGHEQYF. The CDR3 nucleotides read TGTGCCTGGAGTGCGGTAGCGGGACACGAGCAGTACTTC.

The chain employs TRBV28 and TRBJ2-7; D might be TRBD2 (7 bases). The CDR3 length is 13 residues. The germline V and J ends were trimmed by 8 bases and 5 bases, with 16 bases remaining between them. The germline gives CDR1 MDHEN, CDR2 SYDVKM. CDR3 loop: CASLGGASNEQYF. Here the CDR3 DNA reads TGTGCCAGCCTGGGGGGGGCTAGCAACGAGCAGTACTTC.

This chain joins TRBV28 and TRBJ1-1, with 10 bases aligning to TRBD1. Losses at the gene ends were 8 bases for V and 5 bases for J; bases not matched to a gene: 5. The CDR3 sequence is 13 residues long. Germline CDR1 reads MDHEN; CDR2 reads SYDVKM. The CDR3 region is CASSGTGVTEAFF. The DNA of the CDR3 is TGTGCCAGCTCTGGGACAGGGGTTACTGAAGCTTTCTTT.

CDR3: CASSPHPGQLNTEAFF. CDR3 coding DNA: TGTGCCAGCAGTCCCCATCCCGGACAGCTGAACACTGAAGCTTTCTTT. The rearrangement joins TRBV28 to TRBJ1-1; a weak D match, TRBD1 (6 bases). Trimming cost V 5 bases and J 0 bases, with 16 bases left between them. Germline CDR1 reads MDHEN; CDR2 reads SYDVKM. The CDR3 is 16 residues long. Drawing the rest from reference TRBV28 and TRBJ1-1, the complete variable domain is DVKVTQSSRYLVKRTGEKVFLECVQDMDHENMFWYRQDPGLGLRLIYFSYDVKMKEKGDIPEGYSVSREKKERFSLILESASTNQTSMYLCASSPHPGQLNTEAFFGQGTRLTVV.

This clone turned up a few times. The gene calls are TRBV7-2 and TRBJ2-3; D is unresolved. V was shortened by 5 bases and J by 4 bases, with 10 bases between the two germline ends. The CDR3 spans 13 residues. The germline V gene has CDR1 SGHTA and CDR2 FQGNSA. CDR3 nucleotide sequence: TGTGCCAGCAGCCCAGGCGCGTCAGATACGCAGTATTTT. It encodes CASSPGASDTQYF.